Described below is a single TCR beta chain sequence and its context. The data stem from a study of blood T cell repertoires in COVID-19. Study at large: The study drew acute and convalescent COVID-19 samples from the United States, Italy and Spain. From T cells, B-cell-depleted T cells, or PBMCs came the material, which was cDNA or gDNA.

This CDR3 contains 16 residues. From germline, CDR1 is MGHRA and CDR2 YSYEKL. V was trimmed by 2 bases and J by 3 bases, leaving 17 bases between them. In the original workflow: Amplification of reference gene primers was used by the study to estimate nucleated cell counts. TCRdb's table, derived via immunoSEQ multiplex PCR, lists solely in-frame clones and lacks some. For V, J and clone size, that table is used; D and trimming come from the DNA. The repertoire has some 200,000 clones, about 88% of them found once; the top ten carry about 3%. The sequencing input was peripheral blood. The chain carries TRBV4-1 and TRBJ2-7, with D tentatively TRBD1 (5 bases). The origin of this receptor is a man in his forties or fifties with active or convalescent COVID-19. The CDR3 reads CASSQPRAGHGYEQYF. The CDR3 DNA sequence: TGCGCCAGCAGCCAACCCAGGGCAGGGCACGGCTACGAGCAGTACTTC.